The next 13 T cell receptor beta chains were all read from a single sample in a study of OX40 agonist ivuxolimab in advanced cancers. Libraries came from the immunoSEQ multiplex PCR assay. TCRdb carries this immuneACCESS record with in-frame sequences only. Its versions omit some clonotypes, under half of them owing to an unresolved V gene in the studies checked, with the rest unexplained. Across this sample there are over 65,000 clones, with over 80% seen only once. About 0.54% of the sample lies in the top ten. Sequenced here: CD4+ or CD8+ T cells sorted from blood, sampled in a trial of the OX40 agonist ivuxolimab. These receptors all come from an adult with an advanced solid tumor such as melanoma, head and neck, liver or kidney cancer.

The chain uses TRBV29-1 and TRBJ2-3, with TRBD2 matching 8 bases. Germline values: CDR1 SQVTM, CDR2 ANQGSEA. The CDR3 has 14 amino acids. J was trimmed by 6 bases and V by 4 bases; bases with no gene match: 9. The DNA of the CDR3 is TGCAGCGTTGGTCCGGGAGGGGGGACGGATACGCAGTATTTT. This sequence encodes CSVGPGGGTDTQYF.

V is TRBV7-2 and J is TRBJ2-5, with D tentatively TRBD1 or TRBD2 (5 bases each). Between the trimmed V and J ends, which lost 5 bases and 2 bases, there was a span of 12 bases. The CDR3 extends over 14 amino acids. The V gene's germline CDR1 is SGHTA and CDR2 FQGNSA. Here the CDR3 reads CASSRDRGQETQYF. For the CDR3, the DNA is TGTGCCAGCAGCAGGGACCGGGGTCAAGAGACCCAGTACTTC.

This chain links TRBV5-1 with TRBJ2-7; D may match TRBD1 or TRBD2 (5 bases each). V was shortened by 0 bases and J by 0 bases, with 7 bases between the two germline ends. The CDR3 length is 14 residues. The germline V gene encodes CDR1 SGHRS and CDR2 YFSETQ. Here the CDR3 reads CASSLAGTSYEQYF. In nucleotides, the CDR3 is TGCGCCAGCAGCTTGGCGGGGACCTCCTACGAGCAGTACTTC.

The rearrangement joins TRBV30 to TRBJ2-1, with TRBD2 matching over 9 bases. V was pared by 0 bases and J by 10 bases, with 13 bases of the junction left unmatched. CDR1 is GTSNPN and CDR2 is SVGIG in the germline V gene (reference sequence). CDR3 length equals 16 residues. CDR3 protein: CAWSVGRLAAFGEQFF. The CDR3 nucleotides are TGTGCCTGGAGTGTAGGTAGACTAGCGGCCTTTGGGGAGCAGTTCTTC.

The chain carries TRBV11-3 and TRBJ2-7, with D perhaps given as TRBD1 or TRBD2 (5 bases each). Germline values: CDR1 SGHNT, CDR2 YENEEA. The CDR3 sequence is 18 residues long. V dropped 2 bases and J dropped 0 bases, with 20 bases sitting between them. CDR3 loop: CASSLLGLTAVYSYEQYF. The CDR3 region has the DNA TGTGCCAGCAGCTTACTAGGACTGACAGCCGTATACTCCTACGAGCAGTACTTC.

The table lists this clone with a count of one. The chain links TRBV7-2 to TRBJ2-7, with TRBD2 matching over 8 bases. V lost 5 bases and J lost 4; bases outside the gene matches: 7. Germline V gene sequence: CDR1 SGHTA, CDR2 FQGNSA. The CDR3 loop spans 14 amino acids. CDR3 sequence reads: CASSPSGTSYEQYF. The CDR3 DNA sequence: TGTGCCAGCAGCCCTTCTGGGACTAGTTACGAGCAGTACTTC.

The chain carries TRBV15 and TRBJ2-2; D unresolved. Trimming shortened V by 4 bases and J by 3 bases, and 9 bases separated the two germline ends. Germline V lookup: CDR1 LNHNV, CDR2 YYDKDF (reference sequence). CDR3 length: 14 amino acids. CDR3 in DNA: TGTGCCACCAGCATCCTGAGATACACCGGGGAGCTGTTTTTT. Amino acid sequence: CATSILRYTGELFF.

The chain recombines TRBV4-1 with TRBJ2-2, with TRBD1 matching over 10 bases. In germline, CDR1 is MGHRA, CDR2 YSYEKL. The CDR3 covers 17 residues. Trimming at V came to 2 bases and at J to 3 bases, leaving 6 bases not matched to a gene. CDR3 sequence reads: CASSQTPGQGYTGELFF. CDR3 nucleotides: TGCGCCAGCAGCCAAACCCCGGGACAGGGGTACACCGGGGAGCTGTTTTTT.

This clone was picked up one time. The J gene is TRBJ1-6, the V gene TRBV7-9; D uncertain. V lost 1 base and J 10 bases, leaving 8 bases between the germline ends. The CDR3 spans 13 residues. CDR1 is SEHNR, CDR2 FQNEAQ, per germline (reference sequence). The CDR3 sequence is CASSLEAQSPLHF. The DNA of the CDR3 is TGTGCCAGCAGCTTAGAGGCACAATCACCCCTCCACTTT.

This chain links TRBV5-1 with TRBJ2-3, with 10 bases matching TRBD1. CDR1 and CDR2 from the germline V gene are SGHRS and YFSETQ. This CDR3 has 16 residues. After removal of 7 bases from V and 1 base from J, the junction contained 9 bases not matched to a gene. The CDR3 sequence: CASHFSGTGGTDTQYF. The CDR3 region has the DNA TGCGCCAGCCATTTTAGCGGGACAGGGGGCACAGATACGCAGTATTTT.

V usage is TRBV10-3 and J usage is TRBJ1-5; 9 bases map to TRBD1. J gave up 2 bases and V 4 bases, and 6 bases lay outside the gene matches. Germline values: CDR1 ENHRY, CDR2 SYGVKD. The length of the CDR3 is 16 residues. CDR3 residues: CAISAGQGYGNQPQHF. In DNA form, the CDR3 reads TGTGCCATCAGTGCCGGACAGGGGTATGGCAATCAGCCCCAGCATTTT.

The gene calls are TRBV4-3 and TRBJ1-5; 7 bases fit TRBD1. CDR3 length: 15 residues. Germline CDR1 reads LGHNA; CDR2 reads YSLEER. Trimming removed 4 bases from V and 7 bases from J; junction bases left unmatched: 10. CDR3 coding DNA: TGCGCCAGCAGCCCCCGACTGACAGGGCACCAGCCCCAGCATTTT. This codes for CASSPRLTGHQPQHF.

The chain carries TRBV29-1 and TRBJ2-2; 9 bases line up with TRBD1. The germline CDR1 and CDR2 sequences are SQVTM and ANQGSEA. Trimming took 4 bases from V and 5 from J; bases not matched to a gene: 5. The CDR3 consists of 14 residues. CDR3 in amino acids: CSVAGTGRTGELFF. In DNA, the CDR3 is TGCAGCGTTGCCGGGACAGGGAGGACCGGGGAGCTGTTTTTT.